This T cell receptor (beta chain) was sequenced in a study of CD8 T cells in ankylosing spondylitis. Germline-derived CDR1 and CDR2 are SGHVS and FNYEAQ. After removal of 5 bases from V and 0 bases from J, the junction contained 6 bases not matched to a gene. This CDR3 contains 16 residues. TCRdb re-called the 5' RACE reads with MiXCR, one entry per CDR3 protein. This table has some 250,000 distinct CDR3 sequences, roughly a quarter appearing once. The V and J genes are TRBV7-6 and TRBJ2-1; 8 nucleotides align to TRBD2. This receptor was identified in a male donor with ankylosing spondylitis or in good health (not recorded which). Sequencing was carried out using blood, either unsorted or a sorted T cell fraction (not recorded which). CDR3 DNA sequence: TGTGCCAGCAGCCCCCAGCGGGGGAGCTCCTACAATGAGCAGTTCTTC. Translating it yields CASSPQRGSSYNEQFF.